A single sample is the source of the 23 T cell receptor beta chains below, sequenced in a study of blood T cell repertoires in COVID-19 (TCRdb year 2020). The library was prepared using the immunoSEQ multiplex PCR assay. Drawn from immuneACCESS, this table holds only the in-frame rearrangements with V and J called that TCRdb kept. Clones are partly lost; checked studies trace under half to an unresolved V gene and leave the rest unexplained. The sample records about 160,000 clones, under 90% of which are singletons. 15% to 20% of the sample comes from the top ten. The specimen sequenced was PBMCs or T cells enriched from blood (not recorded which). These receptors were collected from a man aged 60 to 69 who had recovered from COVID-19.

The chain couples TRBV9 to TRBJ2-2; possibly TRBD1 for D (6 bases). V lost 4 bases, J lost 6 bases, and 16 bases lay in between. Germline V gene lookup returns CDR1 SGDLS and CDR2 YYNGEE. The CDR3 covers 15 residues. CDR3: CASSPHTGLAGELFF. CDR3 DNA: TGTGCCAGCAGCCCCCACACAGGGTTGGCCGGGGAGCTGTTTTTT.

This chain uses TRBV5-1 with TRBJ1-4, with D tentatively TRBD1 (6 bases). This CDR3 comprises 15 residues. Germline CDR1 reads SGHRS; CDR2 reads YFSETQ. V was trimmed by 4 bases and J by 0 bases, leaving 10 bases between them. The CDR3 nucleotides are TGCGCCAGCAGCATACAGGGTTCAACTAATGAAAAACTGTTTTTT. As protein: CASSIQGSTNEKLFF. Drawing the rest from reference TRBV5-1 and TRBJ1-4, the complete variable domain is KAGVTQTPRYLIKTRGQQVTLSCSPISGHRSVSWYQQTPGQGLQFLFEYFSETQRNKGNFPGRFSGRQFSNSRSEMNVSTLELGDSALYLCASSIQGSTNEKLFFGSGTQLSVL.

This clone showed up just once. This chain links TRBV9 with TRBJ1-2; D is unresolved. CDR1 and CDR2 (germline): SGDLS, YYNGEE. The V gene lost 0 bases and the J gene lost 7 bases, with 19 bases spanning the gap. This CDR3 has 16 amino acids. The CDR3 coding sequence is TGTGCCAGCAGCGTAGTATCAGGAAGTCGCCTGGGTGGCTACACCTTC. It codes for CASSVVSGSRLGGYTF.

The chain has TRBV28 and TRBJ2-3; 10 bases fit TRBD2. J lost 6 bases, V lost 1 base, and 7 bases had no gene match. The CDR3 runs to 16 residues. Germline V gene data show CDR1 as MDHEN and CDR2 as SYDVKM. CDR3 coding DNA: TGTGCCAGCAGTTTATCGAGCGGGAGGGCCCGGGATACGCAGTATTTT. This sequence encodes CASSLSSGRARDTQYF.

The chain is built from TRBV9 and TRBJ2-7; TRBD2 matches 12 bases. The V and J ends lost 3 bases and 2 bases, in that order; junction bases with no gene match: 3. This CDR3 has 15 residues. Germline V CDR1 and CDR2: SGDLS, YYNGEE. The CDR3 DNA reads TGTGCCAGCAGCGCAGGACTAGCGGGAACCTACGAGCAGTACTTC. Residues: CASSAGLAGTYEQYF.

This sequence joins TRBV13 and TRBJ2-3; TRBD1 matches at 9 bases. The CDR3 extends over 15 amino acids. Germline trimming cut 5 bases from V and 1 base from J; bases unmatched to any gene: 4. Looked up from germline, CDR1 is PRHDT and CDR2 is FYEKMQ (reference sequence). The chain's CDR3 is CASSTRTGGTDTQYF. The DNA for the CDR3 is TGTGCCAGCAGCACCCGGACAGGGGGCACAGATACGCAGTATTTT.

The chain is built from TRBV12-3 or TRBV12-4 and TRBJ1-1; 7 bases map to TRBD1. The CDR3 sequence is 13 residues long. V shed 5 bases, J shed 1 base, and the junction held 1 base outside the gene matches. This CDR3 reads CASSRDRNTEAFF. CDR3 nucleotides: TGTGCCAGCAGTAGGGACAGGAACACTGAAGCTTTCTTT.

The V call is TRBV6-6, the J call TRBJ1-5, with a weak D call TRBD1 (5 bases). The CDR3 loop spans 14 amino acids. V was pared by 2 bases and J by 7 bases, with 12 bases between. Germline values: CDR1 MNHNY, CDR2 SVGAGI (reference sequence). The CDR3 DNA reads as TGTGCCAGCAGTTACCCGGGGGTAGGCCAGCCCCAGCATTTT. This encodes CASSYPGVGQPQHF.

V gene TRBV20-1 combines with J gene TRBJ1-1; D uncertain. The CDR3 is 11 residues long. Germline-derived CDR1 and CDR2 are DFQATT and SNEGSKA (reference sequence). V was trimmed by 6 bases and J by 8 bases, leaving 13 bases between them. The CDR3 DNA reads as TGCAGTGCATTGACCGGAGAAGAAGCTTTCTTT. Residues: CSALTGEEAFF.

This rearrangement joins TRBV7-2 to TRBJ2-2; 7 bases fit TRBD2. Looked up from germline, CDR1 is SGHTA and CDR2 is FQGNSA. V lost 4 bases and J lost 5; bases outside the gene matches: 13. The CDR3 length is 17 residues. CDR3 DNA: TGTGCCAGCAGCTCCGACGGCTCTAGCGGCCGTACCGGGGAGCTGTTTTTT. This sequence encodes CASSSDGSSGRTGELFF.

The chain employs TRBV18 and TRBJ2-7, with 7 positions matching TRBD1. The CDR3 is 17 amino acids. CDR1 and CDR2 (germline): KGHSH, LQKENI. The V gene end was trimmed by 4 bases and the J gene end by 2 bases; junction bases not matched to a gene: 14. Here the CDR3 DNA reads TGTGCCAGCTCACTCATTCCGCCGGGACAGACAACCTACGAGCAGTACTTC. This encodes CASSLIPPGQTTYEQYF.

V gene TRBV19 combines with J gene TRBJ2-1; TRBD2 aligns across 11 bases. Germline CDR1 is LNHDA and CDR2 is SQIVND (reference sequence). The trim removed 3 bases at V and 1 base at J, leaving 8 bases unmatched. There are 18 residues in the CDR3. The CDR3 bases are TGTGCCAGTAGTATCGGGGTAGCGGGAGGGAGTTCCTACAATGAGCAGTTCTTC. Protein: CASSIGVAGGSSYNEQFF. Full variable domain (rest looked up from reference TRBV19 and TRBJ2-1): DGGITQSPKYLFRKEGQNVTLSCEQNLNHDAMYWYRQDPGQGLRLIYYSQIVNDFQKGDIAEGYSVSREKKESFPLTVTSAQKNPTAFYLCASSIGVAGGSSYNEQFFGPGTRLTVL.

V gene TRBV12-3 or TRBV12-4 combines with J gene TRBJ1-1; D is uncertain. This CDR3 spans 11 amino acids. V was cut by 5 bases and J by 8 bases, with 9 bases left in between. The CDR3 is CASSTVTEAFF. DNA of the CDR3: TGTGCCAGCAGTACAGTCACCGAAGCTTTCTTT.

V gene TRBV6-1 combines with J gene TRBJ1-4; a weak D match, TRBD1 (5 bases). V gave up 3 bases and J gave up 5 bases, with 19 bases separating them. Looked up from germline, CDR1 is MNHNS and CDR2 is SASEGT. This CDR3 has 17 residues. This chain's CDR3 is CASSEVDTIWWNEKLFF. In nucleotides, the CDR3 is TGTGCCAGCAGTGAGGTGGACACGATCTGGTGGAATGAAAAACTGTTTTTT.

CDR3 nucleotide sequence: TGTGCCAGCAGCTTAGTCCCTCAGGGGCGATATGAGCAGTTCTTC. Its translation is CASSLVPQGRYEQFF. This chain joins TRBV7-9 and TRBJ2-1; tentative D call: TRBD1 (6 bases). CDR3 length: 15 amino acids. Trimming removed 1 base from V and 8 bases from J, with 15 bases in between. Germline loops: CDR1 SEHNR, CDR2 FQNEAQ (reference sequence). Full variable domain (outside the CDR3, taken from reference TRBV7-9 and TRBJ2-1): DTGVSQNPRHKITKRGQNVTFRCDPISEHNRLYWYRQTLGQGPEFLTYFQNEAQLEKSRLLSDRFSAERPKGSFSTLEIQRTEQGDSAMYLCASSLVPQGRYEQFFGPGTRLTVL.

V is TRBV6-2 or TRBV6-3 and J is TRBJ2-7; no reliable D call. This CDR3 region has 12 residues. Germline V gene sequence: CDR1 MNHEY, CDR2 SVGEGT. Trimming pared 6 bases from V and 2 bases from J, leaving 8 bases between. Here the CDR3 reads CASSLAAYEQYF. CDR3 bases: TGTGCCAGCAGCCTCGCAGCCTACGAGCAGTACTTC.

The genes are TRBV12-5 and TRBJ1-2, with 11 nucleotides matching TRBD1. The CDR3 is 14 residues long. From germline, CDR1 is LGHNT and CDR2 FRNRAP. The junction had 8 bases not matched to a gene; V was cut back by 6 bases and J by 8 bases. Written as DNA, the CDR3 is TGTGCTAGTGGGCCGGGACAGGGGGTGATCGGCTACACCTTC. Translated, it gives CASGPGQGVIGYTF.

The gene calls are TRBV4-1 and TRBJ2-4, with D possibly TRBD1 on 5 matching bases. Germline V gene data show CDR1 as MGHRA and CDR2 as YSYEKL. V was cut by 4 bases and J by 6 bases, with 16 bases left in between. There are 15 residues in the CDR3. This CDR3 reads CASSLIGAAVNIQYF. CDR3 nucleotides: TGCGCCAGCAGCCTCATAGGGGCGGCGGTAAACATTCAGTACTTC.

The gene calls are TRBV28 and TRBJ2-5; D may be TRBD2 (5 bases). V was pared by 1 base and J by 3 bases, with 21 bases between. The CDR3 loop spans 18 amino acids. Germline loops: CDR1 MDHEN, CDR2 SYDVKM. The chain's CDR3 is CASSLSALLGREKETQYF. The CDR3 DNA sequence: TGTGCCAGCAGTTTATCGGCCTTACTAGGACGGGAAAAAGAGACCCAGTACTTC.

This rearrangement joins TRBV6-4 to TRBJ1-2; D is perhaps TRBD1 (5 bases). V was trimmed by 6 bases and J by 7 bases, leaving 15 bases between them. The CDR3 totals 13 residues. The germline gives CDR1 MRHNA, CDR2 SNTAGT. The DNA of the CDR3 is TGTGCCAGCAGGGGGGGTTTGAATCGTGGCTACACCTTC. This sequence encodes CASRGGLNRGYTF.

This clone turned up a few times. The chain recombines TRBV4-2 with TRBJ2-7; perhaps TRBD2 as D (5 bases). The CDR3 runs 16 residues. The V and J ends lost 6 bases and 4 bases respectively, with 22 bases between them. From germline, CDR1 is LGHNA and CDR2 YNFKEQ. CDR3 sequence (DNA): TGTGCCAGCAGGGCATCGGGGTACGGGTCAGTATACGAGCAGTACTTC. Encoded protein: CASRASGYGSVYEQYF.

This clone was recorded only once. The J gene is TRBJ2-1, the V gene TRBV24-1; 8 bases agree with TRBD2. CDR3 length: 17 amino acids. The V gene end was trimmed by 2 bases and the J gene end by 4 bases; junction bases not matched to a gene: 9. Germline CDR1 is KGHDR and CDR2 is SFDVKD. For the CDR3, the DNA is TGTGCCACCAGTGATTCCAGCGGGAGCAGCCGATACAATGAGCAGTTCTTC. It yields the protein CATSDSSGSSRYNEQFF.

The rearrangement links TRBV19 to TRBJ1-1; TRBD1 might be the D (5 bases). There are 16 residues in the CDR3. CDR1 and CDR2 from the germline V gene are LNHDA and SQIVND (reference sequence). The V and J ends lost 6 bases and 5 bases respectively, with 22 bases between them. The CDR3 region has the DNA TGTGCCAGTAGGGGACTGCTCATTGGGGTATTGACTGAAGCTTTCTTT. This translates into CASRGLLIGVLTEAFF.